This T cell receptor (beta chain) was retrieved from a study of cytomegalovirus exposure and HLA in healthy donors. Findings and limits, study-wide: Investigators reported 164 TCR beta chains as tied to cytomegalovirus. TCR beta chains associated with HLA were, in a later analysis, more clonally expanded than equally common others.

PCR primers comprised 60 Vbeta and 13 Jbeta primers. Generated by immunoSEQ multiplex PCR, the TCRdb table keeps only in-frame clones and is missing some. The sample has about 140,000 clones, around 78% seen once. This CDR3 contains 15 residues. Trimming removed 1 base from V and 4 bases from J; junction bases left unmatched: 4. Germline loops: CDR1 MNHNS, CDR2 SASEGT. Points on this clone: Antigen: not known.

This clonotype was obtained from a middle-aged woman in good health and CMV-seropositive. The specimen sequenced was PBMCs. This chain uses TRBV6-1 with TRBJ1-5; 7 nucleotides align to TRBD1. The CDR3 here is CASSEGGTVNQPQHF. Here the CDR3 DNA reads TGTGCCAGCAGTGAAGGGGGGACAGTTAATCAGCCCCAGCATTTT.